The 32 T cell receptor beta chains below were found in one sample sequenced in a study of lymphopenia after photon versus proton radiotherapy. Sequencing was performed with immunoSEQ multiplex PCR; in TCRdb, only in-frame clones are kept and a portion is missing. The data show around 55,000 clones, approximately 88% seen once. Sequences were derived from peripheral blood, sampled from a patient treated with proton-based radiotherapy. These receptors came from a man between 60 and 75 years old with pancreatic cancer.

The chain carries TRBV6-6 and TRBJ2-1; tentative D call: TRBD2 (7 bases). Between the trimmed V and J ends, which lost 7 bases and 8 bases, there was a span of 24 bases. The CDR3 covers 16 residues. Germline CDR1 is MNHNY and CDR2 is SVGAGI (reference sequence). CDR3 coding DNA: TGTGCCAGCACGGGGGCGGGAGCGAGGGGTAAGGATGAGCAGTTCTTC. It codes for CASTGAGARGKDEQFF.

The chain uses TRBV6-6 and TRBJ1-2, with 7 bases aligning to TRBD1. There are 13 residues in the CDR3. J lost 8 bases, V lost 2 bases, and 5 bases had no gene match. Germline CDR1 reads MNHNY; CDR2 reads SVGAGI (reference sequence). CDR3 sequence reads: CASSYDRVDGYTF. The CDR3, as DNA: TGTGCCAGCAGTTACGACAGGGTAGACGGCTACACCTTC.

The genes are TRBV5-1 and TRBJ2-3, with a tentative D call TRBD1 (6 bases). This CDR3 spans 15 amino acids. CDR1 is SGHRS, CDR2 YFSETQ, per germline. Between the trimmed V and J ends, which lost 0 bases and 2 bases, there was a span of 10 bases. CDR3 nucleotides: TGCGCCAGCAGCTTGGTGGACAGAGACACAGATACGCAGTATTTT. Translating it yields CASSLVDRDTDTQYF.

This chain links TRBV9 with TRBJ2-7, with D possibly matching TRBD1 (5 bases). The ends were cut back, 5 bases at V and 4 bases at J, with 19 bases in the middle. The germline gives CDR1 SGDLS, CDR2 YYNGEE. The CDR3 length is 15 residues. CDR3 in amino acids: CASSLGQGLEYEQYF. The CDR3 bases are TGTGCCAGCAGTTTAGGCCAGGGTCTGGAATACGAGCAGTACTTC.

The chain combines TRBV10-3 with TRBJ2-7, with D tentatively TRBD1 or TRBD2 (5 bases each). The CDR3 length is 13 residues. Germline CDR1 reads ENHRY; CDR2 reads SYGVKD. Trimming pared 10 bases from V and 4 bases from J, leaving 17 bases between. The CDR3 DNA reads TGTGCCACCAAACGGGGCCGCTCTTACGAGCAGTACTTC. Protein: CATKRGRSYEQYF.

The V gene is TRBV29-1, the J gene TRBJ2-5; 7 positions agree with TRBD1. V was pared by 4 bases and J by 0 bases, with 8 bases of the junction left unmatched. Germline V gene sequence: CDR1 SQVTM, CDR2 ANQGSEA. The length of the CDR3 is 15 residues. CDR3 in DNA: TGCAGCGTTGTTGCTTGGGACAGCAACCAAGAGACCCAGTACTTC. Protein product: CSVVAWDSNQETQYF. Looking up the rest from reference TRBV29-1 and TRBJ2-5 gives the full variable domain: SAVISQKPSRDICQRGTSLTIQCQVDSQVTMMFWYRQQPGQSLTLIATANQGSEATYESGFVIDKFPISRPNLTFSTLTVSNMSPEDSSIYLCSVVAWDSNQETQYFGPGTRLLVL.

This clone has just one count. The chain has TRBV18 and TRBJ1-1; D gene ambiguous. Germline lookup yields CDR1 KGHSH and CDR2 LQKENI. This CDR3 has 15 amino acids. V lost 1 base and J 0 bases, leaving 9 bases between the germline ends. The CDR3 sequence is CASSPQVGMNTEAFF. Written as DNA, the CDR3 is TGTGCCAGCTCACCACAGGTAGGAATGAACACTGAAGCTTTCTTT.

This clone has more than one count but fewer than ten. The CDR3 region has the DNA TGTGCCAGCAGCCCCCGCGCAGCGGTCAATAATTACGAGCAGTACTTC. It specifies CASSPRAAVNNYEQYF. The gene calls are TRBV21-1 and TRBJ2-7; TRBD2 is the table's D call and was not checked against the DNA. TRBV21-1 is a pseudogene locus. There are 16 residues in the CDR3.

The V gene is TRBV7-9, the J gene TRBJ2-2; 9 nucleotides match TRBD2. V was clipped by 3 bases and J by 4 bases; unmatched bases: 3. Germline V lookup: CDR1 SEHNR, CDR2 FQNEAQ (reference sequence). This CDR3 has 15 residues. The CDR3 sequence is CASSLTSGSTGELFF. CDR3 coding DNA: TGTGCCAGCAGCTTGACTAGCGGATCCACCGGGGAGCTGTTTTTT.

This clone appeared once. The chain carries TRBV28 and TRBJ2-7; D may be TRBD1 or TRBD2 (6 bases each). Deletions cut 5 bases from V and 0 bases from J, with 14 bases between. Germline V CDR1 and CDR2: MDHEN, SYDVKM. The CDR3 extends over 15 amino acids. The CDR3 protein is CASSEGGTYSYEQYF. The CDR3 bases are TGTGCCAGCAGTGAAGGGGGGACTTACTCCTACGAGCAGTACTTC.

The chain couples TRBV7-6 to TRBJ2-5, with a tentative D call TRBD2 (6 bases). The V gene's germline CDR1 is SGHVS and CDR2 FNYEAQ. There are 13 residues in the CDR3. Trimming took off 5 bases at V and 5 bases at J, with 12 bases between the two ends. CDR3 sequence (DNA): TGTGCCAGCAGCCGTCGGGGGTGGGAGACCCAGTACTTC. Residues: CASSRRGWETQYF.

The chain couples TRBV28 to TRBJ1-5, with D hard to call. Germline V gene lookup returns CDR1 MDHEN and CDR2 SYDVKM. The CDR3 contains 11 residues. V dropped 5 bases and J dropped 4 bases, with 3 bases sitting between them. The CDR3 sequence: CASSTNQPQHF. The CDR3 bases are TGTGCCAGCAGTACTAATCAGCCCCAGCATTTT.

The J gene is TRBJ1-1, the V gene TRBV11-2; perhaps TRBD1 as D (5 bases). CDR1 SGHAT and CDR2 FQNNGV come from the germline V gene. This CDR3 has 16 residues. With 2 bases removed from V and 0 bases from J, the gap between germline ends came to 13 bases. CDR3 protein: CASSLQGGSMNTEAFF. CDR3 sequence (DNA): TGTGCCAGCAGCTTACAGGGCGGGTCAATGAACACTGAAGCTTTCTTT.

The V gene is TRBV6-6, the J gene TRBJ1-1; 8 bases match TRBD1. In germline, CDR1 is MNHNY, CDR2 SVGAGI (reference sequence). Unmatched junction bases numbered 7, after V lost 4 bases and J lost 3 bases. CDR3 length: 15 amino acids. The chain's CDR3 is CASSSRTGRDTEAFF. The CDR3 coding sequence is TGTGCCAGCAGTTCCCGGACAGGGAGGGACACTGAAGCTTTCTTT.

The rearrangement links TRBV5-1 to TRBJ2-2, with D perhaps assigned TRBD1 or TRBD2 (6 bases each). V dropped 0 bases and J dropped 3 bases, with 18 bases sitting between them. The CDR3 is 18 amino acids. From germline, CDR1 is SGHRS and CDR2 YFSETQ. CDR3 residues: CASSLAGAGLGDTGELFF. DNA for the CDR3: TGCGCCAGCAGCTTGGCGGGGGCTGGGCTCGGGGACACCGGGGAGCTGTTTTTT. The whole variable domain, filled in from reference TRBV5-1 and TRBJ2-2, reads KAGVTQTPRYLIKTRGQQVTLSCSPISGHRSVSWYQQTPGQGLQFLFEYFSETQRNKGNFPGRFSGRQFSNSRSEMNVSTLELGDSALYLCASSLAGAGLGDTGELFFGEGSRLTVL.

V gene TRBV5-4 combines with J gene TRBJ2-4, with D possibly being TRBD1 (5 bases). This CDR3 region has 17 residues. Germline loops: CDR1 SGHNT, CDR2 YYREEE (reference sequence). The ends were cut back, 0 bases at V and 1 base at J, with 14 bases in the middle. This chain's CDR3 is CASSLGQTPGAKNIQYF. In nucleotides, the CDR3 is TGTGCCAGCAGCTTGGGACAGACGCCTGGGGCCAAAAACATTCAGTACTTC. The variable domain in full, with the rest retrieved from reference TRBV5-4 and TRBJ2-4, is ETGVTQSPTHLIKTRGQQVTLRCSSQSGHNTVSWYQQALGQGPQFIFQYYREEENGRGNFPPRFSGLQFPNYSSELNVNALELDDSALYLCASSLGQTPGAKNIQYFGAGTRLSVL.

The chain links TRBV5-4 to TRBJ2-2, with D perhaps TRBD1 (6 bases). CDR1 is SGHNT and CDR2 is YYREEE in the germline V gene (reference sequence). The CDR3 sequence is 16 residues long. Trimming left V 1 base short and J 0 bases short, with 10 bases between. CDR3 bases: TGTGCCAGCAGCTTGTCTGGGGGCACGAACACCGGGGAGCTGTTTTTT. Its protein product is CASSLSGGTNTGELFF. The variable domain in full, with the rest retrieved from reference TRBV5-4 and TRBJ2-2, is ETGVTQSPTHLIKTRGQQVTLRCSSQSGHNTVSWYQQALGQGPQFIFQYYREEENGRGNFPPRFSGLQFPNYSSELNVNALELDDSALYLCASSLSGGTNTGELFFGEGSRLTVL.

This chain joins TRBV6-6 and TRBJ2-1; D unclear. CDR3 length: 12 residues. From germline, CDR1 is MNHNY and CDR2 SVGAGI (reference sequence). V was pared by 6 bases and J by 10 bases, with 13 bases between. The CDR3 region has the DNA TGTGCCAGCAGCGGAAGGTGGCGGGAGCAGTTCTTC. Amino acids: CASSGRWREQFF.

This clone has only one observation. The gene calls are TRBV7-8 and TRBJ2-5; 12 nucleotides line up with TRBD2. Germline lookup yields CDR1 SGHVS and CDR2 FQNEAQ. Trimming at V came to 4 bases and at J to 2 bases, leaving 11 bases not matched to a gene. The CDR3 runs 18 residues. The chain's CDR3 is CASSSPSVTSGRQETQYF. The CDR3 nucleotides read TGTGCCAGCAGCTCTCCCTCAGTCACTAGCGGGAGGCAAGAGACCCAGTACTTC. Variable domain in full (rest from reference TRBV7-8 and TRBJ2-5): GAGVSQSPRYKVAKRGQDVALRCDPISGHVSLFWYQQALGQGPEFLTYFQNEAQLDKSGLPSDRFFAERPEGSVSTLKIQRTQQEDSAVYLCASSSPSVTSGRQETQYFGPGTRLLVL.

The chain joins TRBV5-4 to TRBJ1-1; unclear D gene. Trimming took off 4 bases at V and 1 base at J, with 14 bases between the two ends. Germline V gene data show CDR1 as SGHNT and CDR2 as YYREEE (reference sequence). This CDR3 contains 15 residues. The CDR3 DNA reads TGTGCCAGCAGCACCATTTTCTCAGGGAACACTGAAGCTTTCTTT. Protein product: CASSTIFSGNTEAFF.

The CDR3 sequence: CASSFGNNEQFF. The CDR3 DNA is TGTGCCAGCAGCTTCGGAAACAATGAGCAGTTCTTC. The chain recombines TRBV7-9 with TRBJ2-1, with unresolved D. The V end lost 3 bases, the J end lost 5 bases, and 5 bases lay between the germline ends. Germline lookup yields CDR1 SEHNR and CDR2 FQNEAQ (reference sequence). The CDR3 is 12 amino acids.

This chain's CDR3 is CASSLAILSYEQYF. CDR3 DNA: TGTGCCAGCAGCTTAGCGATTTTGAGCTACGAGCAGTACTTC. V usage is TRBV7-8 and J usage is TRBJ2-7; D gene uncertain. This CDR3 region has 14 residues. With 0 bases removed from V and 3 bases from J, the gap between germline ends came to 9 bases. Germline CDR1 SGHVS, CDR2 FQNEAQ.

The chain carries TRBV4-2 and TRBJ2-3; maybe TRBD1 (5 bases). The CDR3 is 14 amino acids. The germline gives CDR1 LGHNA, CDR2 YNFKEQ. V dropped 4 bases and J dropped 2 bases, with 10 bases sitting between them. The CDR3 sequence is CASSPSQDTDTQYF. The CDR3 DNA sequence: TGTGCCAGCAGCCCCTCACAGGACACAGATACGCAGTATTTT.

Only one count was recorded for this clone. The genes are TRBV7-9 and TRBJ2-1; 13 positions agree with TRBD2. Germline CDR1 and CDR2: SEHNR and FQNEAQ (reference sequence). The CDR3 is 17 amino acids. Trimming removed 5 bases from V and 10 bases from J; junction bases left unmatched: 14. The CDR3 loop reads CASSQAGTSGKRGEQFF. CDR3 nucleotide sequence: TGTGCCAGCAGCCAAGCTGGGACTAGCGGGAAGAGGGGGGAGCAGTTCTTC.

V usage is TRBV5-1 and J usage is TRBJ2-5, with 8 bases lining up with TRBD1. The CDR3 is made up of 15 amino acids. Unmatched junction bases numbered 5, after V lost 0 bases and J lost 4 bases. CDR1 SGHRS and CDR2 YFSETQ come from the germline V gene. DNA for the CDR3: TGCGCCAGCAGCTTGGCCGGACAGGGAGGAGAGACCCAGTACTTC. It encodes CASSLAGQGGETQYF.

The chain has TRBV11-3 and TRBJ2-7; D might be TRBD2 (6 bases). The CDR3 is 15 residues long. V was cut by 4 bases and J by 0 bases, with 13 bases left in between. In germline, CDR1 is SGHNT, CDR2 YENEEA. In DNA form, the CDR3 reads TGTGCCAGCAGCTCCGGGACTGGCAGCTCCTACGAGCAGTACTTC. Protein product: CASSSGTGSSYEQYF.

The rearrangement uses TRBV5-1 and TRBJ2-7, with 12 bases lining up with TRBD2. Germline assignment: CDR1 SGHRS and CDR2 YFSETQ. This CDR3 region has 14 residues. V was pared by 0 bases and J by 6 bases, with 1 base of the junction left unmatched. The CDR3 protein is CASSLGLAGVEQYF. CDR3 in DNA: TGCGCCAGCAGCTTGGGACTAGCGGGAGTCGAGCAGTACTTC.

In this sample, this clone turned up a few times. The V call is TRBV7-9, the J call TRBJ1-1; D uncertain. V was trimmed by 6 bases and J by 6 bases, leaving 14 bases between them. Looked up from germline, CDR1 is SEHNR and CDR2 is FQNEAQ (reference sequence). The CDR3 has 13 residues. CDR3: CASSLMAVAEAFF. Here the CDR3 DNA reads TGTGCCAGCAGTCTAATGGCGGTGGCTGAAGCTTTCTTT.

This clone was observed a single time. The chain is built from TRBV7-9 and TRBJ2-1, with D unclear. V was cut by 0 bases and J by 2 bases, with 8 bases left in between. Germline V gene sequence: CDR1 SEHNR, CDR2 FQNEAQ (reference sequence). The CDR3 is 15 amino acids. The CDR3 is CASSLASVAYNEQFF. DNA for the CDR3: TGTGCCAGCAGCTTAGCGTCCGTCGCCTACAATGAGCAGTTCTTC.

The genes are TRBV27 and TRBJ2-1, with D maybe TRBD1 (5 bases). Germline loops: CDR1 MNHEY, CDR2 SMNVEV (reference sequence). The CDR3 is 17 residues long. Trimming took off 1 base at V and 0 bases at J, with 13 bases between the two ends. The CDR3 coding sequence is TGTGCCAGCAGTTTATTGGTGGGGCCAAGCTCCTACAATGAGCAGTTCTTC. Protein: CASSLLVGPSSYNEQFF.

The CDR3 is CASSLAGLAGEGTGELFF. The CDR3 region has the DNA TGTGCCAGCAGCTTAGCGGGACTAGCGGGAGAGGGCACCGGGGAGCTGTTTTTT. The genes are TRBV7-9 and TRBJ2-2, with 14 bases lining up with TRBD2. The CDR3 has 18 residues. CDR1 is SEHNR and CDR2 is FQNEAQ in the germline V gene (reference sequence). V lost 0 bases and J lost 4; bases outside the gene matches: 4.

V is TRBV5-1 and J is TRBJ2-1, with D perhaps TRBD2 (6 bases). V was pared by 0 bases and J by 6 bases, with 10 bases between. The germline CDR1 and CDR2 sequences are SGHRS and YFSETQ. There are 14 residues in the CDR3. The CDR3 nucleotides read TGCGCCAGCAGCTTGGGGAGGGTACGCAATGAGCAGTTCTTC. The encoded protein is CASSLGRVRNEQFF.